Sequencing of this T cell receptor (beta chain) was carried out in a study of blood T cell repertoires in COVID-19. Whole-study context: The origin of the acute and convalescent COVID-19 samples was the United States, Italy and Spain. T cells, B-cell-depleted T cells, or PBMCs provided the cDNA or gDNA that served as material.

How the authors handled the data: Cell counts per sample came from amplifying reference gene primers. TCRdb keeps only in-frame clones here, not all; method: immunoSEQ multiplex PCR. The DNA was the basis for D and trimming; V, J and clone size are from that table. The sample contains some 93,000 clones, around nine tenths of which appear only once. This clone was observed a single time. This CDR3 comprises 17 residues. Germline V gene data show CDR1 as MGHDK and CDR2 as SYGVNS. Trimming left V 5 bases short and J 6 bases short, with 23 bases between. The sequenced material came from peripheral blood. This clonotype originated in a man aged 55 to 70 with acute or convalescent COVID-19. The V call is TRBV25-1, the J call TRBJ1-5; TRBD1 might be the D (6 bases). Written as DNA, the CDR3 is TGTGCCAGCAGTAGCGATAAGGGGGGGGCGCTTAGTCAGCCCCAGCATTTT. Protein: CASSSDKGGALSQPQHF.